The rows below give T cell receptor beta chains drawn from one sample of a study of CD8 T cells in ankylosing spondylitis. MiXCR was run by TCRdb on the 5' RACE reads, yielding one entry per CDR3 protein. Found here are roughly 700,000 distinct CDR3 sequences, roughly 20% of them singletons; the top ten hold around 19%. Input material: blood, either unsorted or a sorted T cell fraction (not recorded which). The receptor source for this set is a male donor with ankylosing spondylitis. Both conserved end residues are part of each CDR3. The order of the fields is CDR3 protein, CDR3 DNA, CDR3 length, clone size, J gene, D gene, V gene. The D gene is left open where the match is weak. The listing skips clone size in some rows; elsewhere it reads once, few, many or a size class.

CASSADRVGEQFF TGCGCCAGCAGCGCCGACAGGGTCGGCGAGCAGTTCTTC 13 few TRBJ2-1 TRBD1 TRBV4-1
CASSFAASQETQYF TGTGCCAGCAGCTTCGCGGCTTCCCAAGAGACCCAGTACTTC 14 NA TRBJ2-5 NA TRBV7-2
CSVGGSSYEQYF TGCAGCGTTGGGGGGAGCTCCTACGAGCAGTACTTC 12 NA TRBJ2-7 NA TRBV29-1
CSASQGVRDQPQHF TGCAGCGCCTCCCAGGGGGTGCGTGATCAGCCCCAGCATTTT 14 NA TRBJ1-5 TRBD1 TRBV29-1
CASSRDGFTYEQYF TGTGCCAGCAGCAGAGACGGATTCACCTACGAGCAGTACTTC 14 many TRBJ2-7 NA TRBV6-5
CASSPPRQRLPFMNTEAFF TGTGCCAGCAGTCCTCCAAGGCAGAGGCTTCCCTTCATGAACACTGAAGCTTTCTTT 19 few TRBJ1-1 NA TRBV12-3/TRBV12-4
CSASNGVTQYF TGCAGTGCTAGTAACGGGGTTACGCAGTATTTT 11 many TRBJ2-3 NA TRBV20-1
CASSLHSGEQETQYF TGTGCCAGCAGCTTGCATAGCGGAGAGCAAGAGACCCAGTACTTC 15 few TRBJ2-5 NA TRBV7-7
CASSEQGPDTEAFF TGTGCCAGCAGCGAACAGGGTCCGGACACTGAAGCTTTCTTT 14 NA TRBJ1-1 NA TRBV7-6
CASSLVQGQVAKNIQYF TGTGCCAGCAGCTTAGTTCAGGGGCAAGTAGCCAAAAACATTCAGTACTTC 17 few TRBJ2-4 NA TRBV11-2
CASSQGGASSKAFF TGTGCCAGCAGCCAGGGGGGGGCCAGCAGTAAAGCTTTCTTT 14 once TRBJ1-1 NA TRBV3-1
CASGLYGGAGELFF TGTGCTAGTGGCCTCTACGGGGGGGCCGGGGAGCTGTTTTTT 14 few TRBJ2-2 TRBD2 TRBV12-5
CAISESADTQYF TGTGCCATCAGTGAGTCGGCAGATACGCAGTATTTT 12 many TRBJ2-3 NA TRBV10-3
CASSQEDRGLPMNTEAFF TGTGCCAGCAGCCAAGAGGACAGGGGTCTCCCTATGAACACTGAAGCTTTCTTT 18 NA TRBJ1-1 TRBD1 TRBV3-1
CASSTNRVESGYTF TGTGCCAGCAGCACAAACAGGGTGGAGAGCGGCTACACCTTC 14 NA TRBJ1-2 NA TRBV12-3/TRBV12-4
CASSLMTSVSTDTQYF TGCGCCAGCAGCTTGATGACTAGCGTGAGCACAGATACGCAGTATTTT 16 many TRBJ2-3 TRBD2 TRBV5-1
CASSSLSGNQPQHF TGTGCCAGCAGTAGTTTGAGTGGCAATCAGCCCCAGCATTTT 14 few TRBJ1-5 NA TRBV2
CASSRGRLVSYEQYF TGTGCCAGCAGTCGCGGGAGGCTCGTCTCCTACGAGCAGTACTTC 15 NA TRBJ2-7 TRBD2 TRBV2
CSVTTGGDTQYF TGCAGCGTAACAACGGGGGGAGATACGCAGTATTTT 12 few TRBJ2-3 TRBD2 TRBV29-1
CASSVGLAGLQGEQFF TGCGCCAGCAGCGTCGGACTAGCGGGCTTGCAGGGTGAGCAGTTCTTC 16 NA TRBJ2-1 TRBD2 TRBV5-1